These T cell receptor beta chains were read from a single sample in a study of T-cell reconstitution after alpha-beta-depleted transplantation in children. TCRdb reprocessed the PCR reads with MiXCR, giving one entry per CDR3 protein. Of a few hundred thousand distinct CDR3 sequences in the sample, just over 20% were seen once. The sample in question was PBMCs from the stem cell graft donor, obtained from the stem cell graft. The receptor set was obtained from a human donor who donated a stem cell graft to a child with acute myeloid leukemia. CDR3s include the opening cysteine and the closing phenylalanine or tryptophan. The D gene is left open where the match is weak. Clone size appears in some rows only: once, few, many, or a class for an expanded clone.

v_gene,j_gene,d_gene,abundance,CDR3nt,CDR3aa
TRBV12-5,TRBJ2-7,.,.,TGTGCTAGTGGTTCGCCACCCACCTACGAGCAGTACTTC,CASGSPPTYEQYF
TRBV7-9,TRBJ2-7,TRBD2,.,TGTGCCAGCAGCTTAGGGCTAGCGGGACCCGAGCAGTACTTC,CASSLGLAGPEQYF
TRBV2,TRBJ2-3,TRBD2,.,TGTGCCAGCACGGCGCGGGAGGTACCCGATACGCAGTATTTT,CASTAREVPDTQYF
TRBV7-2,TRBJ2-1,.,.,TGTGCCAGCAGCCCCACTAGTTCGGGCTACAATGAGCAGTTCTTC,CASSPTSSGYNEQFF
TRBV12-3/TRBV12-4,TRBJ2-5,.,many,TGTGCCAGCAGCCCAAAGGGGTATTTACCGGGACTGATTACTTTC,CASSPKGYLPGLITF
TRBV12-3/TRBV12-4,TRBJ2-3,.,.,TGTGCCAGCAGTGCGGGACAGAAGGATACGCAGTATTTT,CASSAGQKDTQYF
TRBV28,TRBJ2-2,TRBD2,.,TGTGCCAGCAGTTTCGGTTCAGCGGGACTTCGGGAGCTGTTTTTT,CASSFGSAGLRELFF
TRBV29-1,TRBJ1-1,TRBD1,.,TGCAGCGTTGACCCGGGACAGGACACTGAAGCTTTCTTT,CSVDPGQDTEAFF
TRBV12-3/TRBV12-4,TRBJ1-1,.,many,TGTGCCAGCAGCTCCGGGACGCAGGCCGGAGGAGCTTTCTTT,CASSSGTQAGGAFF
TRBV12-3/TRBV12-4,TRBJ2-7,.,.,TGTGCCAGCAATTACAGGGATGGCTACGAGCAGTACTTC,CASNYRDGYEQYF
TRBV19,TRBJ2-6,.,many,TGTGCCAGTAGTGACACTGGGGCCAACGTCCTGACTTTC,CASSDTGANVLTF
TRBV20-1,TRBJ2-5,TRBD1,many,TGCAGTGCTAGAGGACAGGGTCTAGAGACCCAGTACTTC,CSARGQGLETQYF
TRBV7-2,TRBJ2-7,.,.,TGTGCCAGCAGCCGAGGATGGGGGGAGCAGTACTTC,CASSRGWGEQYF
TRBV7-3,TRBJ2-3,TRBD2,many,TGTGCCAGCAGCTCAGGGACTAGCAACACAGATACGCAGTATTTT,CASSSGTSNTDTQYF
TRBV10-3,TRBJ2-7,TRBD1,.,TGTGCCATCAGAAAAACCGGGACAGGGGCCGAGCAGTACTTC,CAIRKTGTGAEQYF
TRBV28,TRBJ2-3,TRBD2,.,TGTGCCAGCAGTCCCAAATTGTATGGTCTAGCGGGAGGGGAAGATACGCAGTATTTT,CASSPKLYGLAGGEDTQYF
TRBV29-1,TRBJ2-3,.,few,TGCAGCGGCGGAGTAGCAGATACGCAGTATTTT,CSGGVADTQYF
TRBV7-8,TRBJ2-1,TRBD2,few,TGTGCCAGCAGCAGGCGAGGGCGGGAGTACAATGAGCAGTTCTTC,CASSRRGREYNEQFF
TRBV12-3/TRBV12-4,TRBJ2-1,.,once,TGTGCCAGCACCCGGGGTACAGGGTCCTATGAGCAGTTCTTC,CASTRGTGSYEQFF
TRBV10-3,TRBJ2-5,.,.,TGTGCCATCAGTGAGATCCGGGAGACCCAGTACTTC,CAISEIRETQYF
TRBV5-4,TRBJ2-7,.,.,TGTGCCAGCAGCTTGGACTACTCCTACGAGCAGTACTTC,CASSLDYSYEQYF
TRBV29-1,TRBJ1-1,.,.,TGCAGCGTTGTCCCACAGGTGAACACTGAAGCTTTCTTT,CSVVPQVNTEAFF
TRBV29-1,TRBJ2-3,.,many,TGCAGCGTTGAGGTCAGTCGATACACAGATACGCAGTATTTT,CSVEVSRYTDTQYF
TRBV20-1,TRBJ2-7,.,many,TGCAGTGCTTCGGAGACCTTGACCCCACCGGAGCAGTACTTC,CSASETLTPPEQYF
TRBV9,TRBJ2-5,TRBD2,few,TGTGCCAGCAGCCCGGGAGGGGAACTAGTGGAAGAGACCCAGTACTTC,CASSPGGELVEETQYF
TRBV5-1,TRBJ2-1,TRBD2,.,TGCGCCAGCAGCTTGGTGCCTAGCGGGAGGGCTAACAATGAGCAGTTCTTC,CASSLVPSGRANNEQFF
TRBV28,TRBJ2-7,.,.,TGTGCCAGCAGACCCGACTGGGGGTTGGGCTCCTACGAGCAGTACTTC,CASRPDWGLGSYEQYF
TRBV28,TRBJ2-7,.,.,TGTGCCAGCAGGGGGACTCCTAACTACGAGCAGTACTTC,CASRGTPNYEQYF
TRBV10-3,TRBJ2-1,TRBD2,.,TGTGCCATCAGTGGGGCGGGAGCACCCTACAATGAGCAGTTCTTC,CAISGAGAPYNEQFF
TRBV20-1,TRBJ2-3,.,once,TGCAGTGCCAAGATAGGGTTATGGGCCACAGATACGCAGTATTTT,CSAKIGLWATDTQYF
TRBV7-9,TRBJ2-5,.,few,TGTGCCAGCAGTTTGACTAGAGAGGAGACCCAGTACTTC,CASSLTREETQYF